The 32 T cell receptor beta chains below were found in one sample sequenced in a study of OX40 agonist ivuxolimab in advanced cancers. Sequenced by immunoSEQ multiplex PCR; TCRdb stores in-frame clones only, minus some. Altogether tens of thousands of clones are present, roughly four fifths being singletons, with the ten largest covering over 2.5%. Specimen: CD4+ or CD8+ T cells sorted from blood, collected in a trial of the OX40 agonist ivuxolimab. These receptors came from an adult with an advanced solid tumor such as melanoma, head and neck, liver or kidney cancer.

This chain links TRBV6-1 with TRBJ1-1; 8 bases align to TRBD1. The CDR3 is 15 residues long. Trimming took 3 bases from V and 2 from J; bases not matched to a gene: 5. CDR1 MNHNS and CDR2 SASEGT come from the germline V gene. Written as DNA, the CDR3 is TGTGCCAGCAGTGACCAGGACAGGGCTAACACTGAAGCTTTCTTT. Its translation is CASSDQDRANTEAFF.

This chain joins TRBV2 and TRBJ2-1; D gene ambiguous. The germline V gene has CDR1 SNHLY and CDR2 FYNNEI. The CDR3 consists of 16 residues. V was trimmed by 5 bases and J by 0 bases, leaving 14 bases between them. This CDR3 is CASSSRRASSYNEQFF. CDR3 DNA sequence: TGTGCCAGCAGTTCACGACGGGCGAGCTCCTACAATGAGCAGTTCTTC.

In this sample, this clone turned up once. The rearrangement links TRBV2 to TRBJ2-3; 9 nucleotides line up with TRBD2. Germline V gene data show CDR1 as SNHLY and CDR2 as FYNNEI. The trim removed 4 bases at V and 3 bases at J, leaving 2 bases unmatched. There are 14 residues in the CDR3. The CDR3 reads CASSVTSGTDTQYF. For the CDR3, the DNA is TGTGCCAGCAGTGTCACTAGCGGGACAGATACGCAGTATTTT.

The sample holds one count of this clone. The CDR3 coding sequence is TGTGCCATCAGTTCCTTCGAGGCAGGCTACAATGAGCAGTTCTTC. Translating gives CAISSFEAGYNEQFF. The rearrangement uses TRBV10-3 and TRBJ2-1; the D is unclear. Germline V gene lookup returns CDR1 ENHRY and CDR2 SYGVKD. This CDR3 spans 15 amino acids. V shed 5 bases and J shed 3 bases, with 14 bases lying between them.

The rearrangement joins TRBV11-2 to TRBJ2-3, with 7 bases that match TRBD2. Germline CDR1 and CDR2: SGHAT and FQNNGV. The CDR3 spans 16 residues. The V segment lost 5 bases and the J segment 4 bases; nucleotides outside the gene matches: 12. DNA for the CDR3: TGTGCCAGCAGCAAAACGGCGGGAGTTGGCGCAGATACGCAGTATTTT. Translation: CASSKTAGVGADTQYF.

The rearrangement links TRBV10-1 to TRBJ1-3, with a possible D match to TRBD1 (5 bases). Trimming pared 3 bases from V and 3 bases from J, leaving 9 bases between. CDR3 length: 14 residues. The germline V gene has CDR1 WNHNN and CDR2 SYGVQD (reference sequence). For the CDR3, the DNA is TGCGCCAGCAGTGACCGGACACTTGGAAACACCATATATTTT. Translation gives CASSDRTLGNTIYF.

This clone was seen a handful of times. The DNA is omitted, as the CDR3 cannot be located on it reliably, and the CDR3 follows TCRdb's listing. The rearrangement uses TRBV2 and TRBJ1-2. The CDR3 has 10 amino acids, counting both end residues. Per germline, CDR1 SNHLY and CDR2 FYNNEI. This CDR3 reads CASSVGGGSF.

This sequence joins TRBV7-3 and TRBJ2-1; D possibly corresponds to TRBD1 (6 bases). The length of the CDR3 is 13 residues. The V gene's germline CDR1 is SGHTA and CDR2 FQGTGA. V shed 5 bases and J shed 9 bases, with 14 bases lying between them. The CDR3 loop reads CASSRQGTSEQFF. As DNA, the CDR3 is TGTGCCAGCAGCAGGCAGGGGACGAGTGAGCAGTTCTTC.

This clone was observed a few times. The chain has TRBV19 and TRBJ2-5, with 7 nucleotides matching TRBD2. Germline V gene sequence: CDR1 LNHDA, CDR2 SQIVND (reference sequence). The CDR3 is made up of 16 amino acids. V lost 4 bases, J lost 0 bases, and 8 bases stayed unmatched. CDR3: CASSTGPLAHQETQYF. DNA for the CDR3: TGTGCCAGTAGTACCGGCCCACTAGCGCACCAAGAGACCCAGTACTTC.

The rearrangement uses TRBV19 and TRBJ2-4; D possibly matches TRBD1 or TRBD2 (5 bases each). V lost 1 base and J lost 7, with 17 bases in between. Germline values: CDR1 LNHDA, CDR2 SQIVND (reference sequence). The CDR3 has 16 amino acids. The CDR3 region has the DNA TGTGCCAGTAGTATAGTGGGGACGCACCTAGGGAACATTCAGTACTTC. It encodes CASSIVGTHLGNIQYF.

The J gene is TRBJ1-4, the V gene TRBV10-1; no clear D gene. The CDR3 covers 15 residues. Germline V gene data show CDR1 as WNHNN and CDR2 as SYGVQD (reference sequence). Trimming took 0 bases from V and 8 from J, leaving 13 bases between them. The CDR3 region has the DNA TGCGCCAGCAGTGAGTCTGCAACTACCATAGAAAAACTGTTTTTT. This gives the protein CASSESATTIEKLFF.

CDR3 residues: CASSLVVSDTQYF. Written as DNA, the CDR3 is TGCGCCAGCAGCTTGGTAGTATCAGATACGCAGTATTTT. The V and J genes are TRBV5-1 and TRBJ2-3; D is unresolved. Germline V gene sequence: CDR1 SGHRS, CDR2 YFSETQ. The length of the CDR3 is 13 residues. The ends were cut back, 0 bases at V and 4 bases at J, with 6 bases in the middle. The variable domain in full, with the rest retrieved from reference TRBV5-1 and TRBJ2-3, is KAGVTQTPRYLIKTRGQQVTLSCSPISGHRSVSWYQQTPGQGLQFLFEYFSETQRNKGNFPGRFSGRQFSNSRSEMNVSTLELGDSALYLCASSLVVSDTQYFGPGTRLTVL.

This sequence joins TRBV15 and TRBJ2-3; no clear D. The germline V and J ends were trimmed by 4 bases and 6 bases, with 11 bases remaining between them. Per the germline V gene, CDR1 is LNHNV and CDR2 is YYDKDF (reference sequence). The CDR3 consists of 13 residues. The CDR3 here is CATSINLGDTQYF. DNA for the CDR3: TGTGCCACCAGCATAAACCTGGGCGATACGCAGTATTTT. The variable domain in full, with the rest retrieved from reference TRBV15 and TRBJ2-3, is DAMVIQNPRYQVTQFGKPVTLSCSQTLNHNVMYWYQQKSSQAPKLLFHYYDKDFNNEADTPDNFQSRRPNTSFCFLDIRSPGLGDTAMYLCATSINLGDTQYFGPGTRLTVL.

The chain has TRBV6-4 and TRBJ2-3, with D perhaps matching TRBD1 (8 bases). CDR3 length: 14 amino acids. Germline CDR1 reads MRHNA; CDR2 reads SNTAGT. The V and J ends lost 6 bases and 4 bases respectively, with 14 bases between them. The CDR3 sequence: CASSGQGGSDTQYF. The CDR3 coding sequence is TGTGCCAGCAGCGGACAGGGAGGGTCAGATACGCAGTATTTT.

This sequence joins TRBV10-3 and TRBJ2-4; a possible D gene is TRBD1 (5 bases). Trimming shortened V by 2 bases and J by 0 bases, and 11 bases separated the two germline ends. The germline V gene has CDR1 ENHRY and CDR2 SYGVKD. The CDR3 contains 16 residues. CDR3 DNA sequence: TGTGCCATCAGTGAGCAGACAGCCCTAGCCAAAAACATTCAGTACTTC. Amino acids: CAISEQTALAKNIQYF.

The rearrangement uses TRBV6-5 and TRBJ2-3; D is unresolved. Trimming removed 0 bases from V and 2 bases from J, with 9 bases in between. Germline V gene sequence: CDR1 MNHEY, CDR2 SVGAGI. This CDR3 has 15 residues. The CDR3 spells CASSYSNGLTDTQYF. CDR3 DNA: TGTGCCAGCAGTTACTCGAATGGGCTCACAGATACGCAGTATTTT.

The J gene is TRBJ1-2, the V gene TRBV6-1, with TRBD1 as a possible D gene (5 bases). This CDR3 is built from 13 residues. Looked up from germline, CDR1 is MNHNS and CDR2 is SASEGT. V was shortened by 6 bases and J by 3 bases, with 11 bases between the two germline ends. In DNA form, the CDR3 reads TGTGCCAGCAGGAGAGGGACGGACTATGGCTACACCTTC. Its translation: CASRRGTDYGYTF.

The sample holds a few counts of this clone. The chain combines TRBV5-5 with TRBJ2-7; a weak D match, TRBD2 (5 bases). Germline loops: CDR1 SGHKS, CDR2 YYEKEE (reference sequence). This CDR3 is 15 amino acids long. Trimming stripped 4 bases from V and 4 bases from J, with 18 bases between. CDR3 residues: CASSQEREMGYEQYF. CDR3 in DNA: TGTGCCAGCAGCCAAGAGAGGGAGATGGGGTACGAGCAGTACTTC.

The V and J genes are TRBV21-1 and TRBJ1-2. TRBV21-1 is marked as a pseudogene. The CDR3 is made up of 11 amino acids. CDR3 protein: CASTRPSGYTF. The DNA for the CDR3 is TGTGCCAGCACTAGACCTAGTGGCTACACCTTC.

The genes are TRBV5-4 and TRBJ2-7; 8 bases map to TRBD2. J was trimmed by 6 bases and V by 4 bases; bases with no gene match: 9. The length of the CDR3 is 14 residues. CDR1 is SGHNT and CDR2 is YYREEE in the germline V gene (reference sequence). The CDR3 nucleotides read TGTGCCAGCAGCCTCCCCCGGGAGGGCCTCGAGCAGTACTTC. It specifies CASSLPREGLEQYF.

The V gene is TRBV27, the J gene TRBJ2-5; tentative D call: TRBD1 (5 bases). This CDR3 region has 14 residues. From germline, CDR1 is MNHEY and CDR2 SMNVEV (reference sequence). V was cut by 3 bases and J by 4 bases, with 12 bases left in between. The CDR3 protein is CASSFVRGSETQYF. In nucleotides, the CDR3 is TGTGCCAGCAGTTTTGTAAGGGGCTCAGAGACCCAGTACTTC.

As DNA, the CDR3 is TGTGCCACCCGGGACAGGGAAGGGGCCGGGGAGCTGTTTTTT. It specifies CATRDREGAGELFF. The J gene is TRBJ2-2, the V gene TRBV7-9; TRBD1 aligns across 9 bases. Unmatched junction bases numbered 9, after V lost 10 bases and J lost 6 bases. The CDR3 sequence is 14 residues long. From germline, CDR1 is SEHNR and CDR2 FQNEAQ (reference sequence). The variable domain in full, completed from reference TRBV7-9 and TRBJ2-2, reads DTGVSQNPRHKITKRGQNVTFRCDPISEHNRLYWYRQTLGQGPEFLTYFQNEAQLEKSRLLSDRFSAERPKGSFSTLEIQRTEQGDSAMYLCATRDREGAGELFFGEGSRLTVL.

This clone was seen a single time. The chain employs TRBV4-3 and TRBJ2-4, with a weak D call TRBD2 (5 bases). The V gene lost 0 bases and the J gene lost 2 bases, with 20 bases spanning the gap. Germline V lookup: CDR1 LGHNA, CDR2 YSLEER. CDR3 size: 19 residues. The CDR3 DNA is TGCGCCAGCAGCCAAGAAAAGCTCCAAGGAGGTCTAACCAAAAACATTCAGTACTTC. Encoded protein: CASSQEKLQGGLTKNIQYF.

The chain is built from TRBV11-2 and TRBJ2-6; D not resolved. The CDR3 covers 18 residues. Per the germline V gene, CDR1 is SGHAT and CDR2 is FQNNGV. V dropped 5 bases and J dropped 0 bases, with 17 bases sitting between them. In DNA, the CDR3 is TGTGCCAGCAGCCCCGAAATAGGGCAACTCTCTGGGGCCAACGTCCTGACTTTC. It translates to CASSPEIGQLSGANVLTF.

J is TRBJ2-7 and V is TRBV27, with D uncertain. Germline CDR1 MNHEY, CDR2 SMNVEV (reference sequence). V was clipped by 5 bases and J by 5 bases, with 16 bases between them. The CDR3 loop spans 14 amino acids. In nucleotides, the CDR3 is TGTGCCAGCAGTCCCCTCGCGGCCATGGACGAGCAGTACGTC. It specifies CASSPLAAMDEQYV.

This clone was seen more than once but under ten times. The chain has TRBV18 and TRBJ1-3; the D is unclear. This CDR3 has 15 amino acids. Germline CDR1 KGHSH, CDR2 LQKENI. The ends were cut back, 3 bases at V and 0 bases at J, with 9 bases in the middle. CDR3 in DNA: TGTGCCAGCTCACCCCAAAGAAGCTCTGGAAACACCATATATTTT. Encoded protein: CASSPQRSSGNTIYF.

This sequence joins TRBV20-1 and TRBJ1-1, with D possibly matching TRBD1 (6 bases). Germline CDR1 DFQATT, CDR2 SNEGSKA (reference sequence). V was shortened by 7 bases and J by 10 bases, with 13 bases between the two germline ends. The CDR3 loop spans 10 amino acids. For the CDR3, the DNA is TGCAGTGTCCCGAGGGGGGGAGCTTTCTTT. Encoded protein: CSVPRGGAFF.

V gene TRBV6-1 combines with J gene TRBJ1-1, with D tentatively TRBD1 (6 bases). The germline V gene encodes CDR1 MNHNS and CDR2 SASEGT. Trimming stripped 7 bases from V and 5 bases from J, with 20 bases between. The CDR3 is made up of 15 amino acids. CDR3 protein: CASTPGVGGDTEAFF. The CDR3, as DNA: TGTGCCAGCACCCCAGGGGTGGGGGGGGATACTGAAGCTTTCTTT.

This chain uses TRBV10-3 with TRBJ2-7; 7 nucleotides line up with TRBD1. This CDR3 contains 15 residues. The ends lost 4 bases at V and 4 bases at J; junction bases unmatched: 10. The germline gives CDR1 ENHRY, CDR2 SYGVKD. CDR3 region: CAISVPDRQMYEQYF. The CDR3 DNA sequence: TGTGCCATCAGTGTCCCGGACAGGCAAATGTACGAGCAGTACTTC.

The chain employs TRBV7-9 and TRBJ2-7; either TRBD1 or TRBD2 may supply D (5 bases each). CDR3 length: 16 residues. CDR1 SEHNR and CDR2 FQNEAQ come from the germline V gene (reference sequence). Trimming pared 5 bases from V and 0 bases from J, leaving 17 bases between. In DNA form, the CDR3 reads TGTGCCAGCAGCCGAGAGGGGCGCGGTAGCTCCTACGAGCAGTACTTC. This codes for CASSREGRGSSYEQYF.

J is TRBJ2-5 and V is TRBV28, with D hard to call. Matching the DNA end better, TRBJ2-7 makes the J call doubtful. The CDR3 runs 11 residues. Germline loops: CDR1 MDHEN, CDR2 SYDVKM. CDR3 region: CASSVQYEQYF. The CDR3, as DNA: TGTGCCAGCAGTGTCCAGTACGAGCAGTACTTC.

This clone showed up just once. The chain recombines TRBV14 with TRBJ1-2, with D tentatively TRBD1 (5 bases). The V and J ends lost 0 bases and 0 bases respectively, with 17 bases between them. CDR1 is SGHDN and CDR2 is FVKESK in the germline V gene. The CDR3 runs 18 residues. CDR3 sequence: CASSQDAAGIITNYGYTF. The CDR3 bases are TGTGCCAGCAGCCAAGATGCGGCAGGGATTATTACTAACTATGGCTACACCTTC.